Listed here are 6 T cell receptor beta chains from one sample, sequenced in a study of blood T cell repertoires in COVID-19. Sequencing was performed with immunoSEQ multiplex PCR; in TCRdb, only in-frame clones are kept and a portion is missing. The sample contains around 250,000 clones, approximately 85% of which appear only once. The sample taken for sequencing was PBMCs or T cells enriched from blood (not recorded which). The receptors shown here come from a woman between 50 and 59 years old who had recovered from COVID-19.

The V call is TRBV9, the J call TRBJ2-1; TRBD1 matches 7 bases. The CDR3 sequence is 15 residues long. CDR1 is SGDLS, CDR2 YYNGEE, per germline. Trimming removed 3 bases from V and 3 bases from J; junction bases left unmatched: 6. The CDR3 DNA reads as TGTGCCAGCAGCGACAGACAGGGACGCTACAATGAGCAGTTCTTC. Translation: CASSDRQGRYNEQFF.

This chain uses TRBV6-5 with TRBJ2-7; 8 bases line up with TRBD1. J gave up 5 bases and V 6 bases, and 6 bases lay outside the gene matches. Germline CDR1 and CDR2: MNHEY and SVGAGI. This CDR3 contains 13 residues. In DNA form, the CDR3 reads TGTGCCAGCAGGGACAGGGTTATCGACGAGCAGTACTTC. It encodes CASRDRVIDEQYF.

The chain couples TRBV5-1 to TRBJ2-3; D call uncertain. Germline V gene data show CDR1 as SGHRS and CDR2 as YFSETQ. With 4 bases removed from V and 2 bases from J, the gap between germline ends came to 8 bases. This CDR3 comprises 13 residues. The CDR3 region is CASSHYTTDTQYF. CDR3 sequence (DNA): TGCGCCAGCAGCCACTACACCACAGATACGCAGTATTTT.

The chain links TRBV4-2 to TRBJ2-7; D is undetermined. Trimming stripped 0 bases from V and 0 bases from J, with 9 bases between. Germline values: CDR1 LGHNA, CDR2 YNFKEQ. This CDR3 is built from 15 residues. In nucleotides, the CDR3 is TGTGCCAGCAGCCAAGAGCCGAGGAGCTCCTACGAGCAGTACTTC. Protein: CASSQEPRSSYEQYF.

The chain couples TRBV11-3 to TRBJ2-2; no definite D call. V lost 3 bases and J 6 bases, leaving 8 bases between the germline ends. Germline V gene sequence: CDR1 SGHNT, CDR2 YENEEA. This CDR3 comprises 13 residues. This CDR3 is CASSFGFPGELFF. In nucleotides, the CDR3 is TGTGCCAGCAGCTTCGGTTTCCCCGGGGAGCTGTTTTTT.

V gene TRBV6-5 combines with J gene TRBJ2-7; D remains unclear. The germline gives CDR1 MNHEY, CDR2 SVGAGI. Between the trimmed V and J ends, which lost 5 bases and 3 bases, there was a span of 11 bases. This CDR3 is built from 13 residues. This CDR3 reads CASSKYTGYEQYF. CDR3 in DNA: TGTGCCAGCAGTAAATACACGGGCTACGAGCAGTACTTC.